This T cell receptor (beta chain) was sequenced during a study of T cells in Graves' hyperthyroidism and ophthalmopathy. Study outcomes and limitations: Blood also held most thyroid clonotypes expanded beyond 0.001.

This clonotype was picked up a small number of times. The antigen remains undetermined. V dropped 1 base and J dropped 8; count of bases not matched to a gene: 5. The germline V gene has CDR1 KGHSH and CDR2 LQKENI. This CDR3 contains 15 residues. The TCR beta CDR3 regions underwent amplification using RNA transcripts as the source. The study used the HTBI primer set for a first-round RT-PCR of the TCR CDR3. MiXCR, run by TCRdb on the multiplex PCR reads, gives a single entry per CDR3 protein. The sample shows approximately 490,000 distinct CDR3 sequences, around a fifth of them seen only once. Material: blood. The receptor comes from an older woman with Graves' ophthalmopathy. V gene TRBV18 combines with J gene TRBJ2-1; 10 bases are a match to TRBD1. The CDR3 loop is CASSPRDRGWDEQFF. The CDR3 nucleotides are TGTGCCAGCTCACCACGGGACAGGGGATGGGATGAGCAGTTCTTC.